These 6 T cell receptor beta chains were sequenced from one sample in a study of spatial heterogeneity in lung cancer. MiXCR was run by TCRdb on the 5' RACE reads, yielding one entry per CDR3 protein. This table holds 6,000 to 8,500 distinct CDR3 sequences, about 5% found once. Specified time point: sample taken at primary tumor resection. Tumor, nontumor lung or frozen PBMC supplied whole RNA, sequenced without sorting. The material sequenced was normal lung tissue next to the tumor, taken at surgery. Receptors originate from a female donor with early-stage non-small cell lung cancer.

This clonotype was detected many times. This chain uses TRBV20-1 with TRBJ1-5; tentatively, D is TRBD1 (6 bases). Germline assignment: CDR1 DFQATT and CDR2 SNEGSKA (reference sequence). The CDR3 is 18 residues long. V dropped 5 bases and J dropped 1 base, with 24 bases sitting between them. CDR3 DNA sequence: TGCAGTGCTCGGGGCCCGGGACATAGGGGAGGGAGCAATCAGCCCCAGCATTTT. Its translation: CSARGPGHRGGSNQPQHF.

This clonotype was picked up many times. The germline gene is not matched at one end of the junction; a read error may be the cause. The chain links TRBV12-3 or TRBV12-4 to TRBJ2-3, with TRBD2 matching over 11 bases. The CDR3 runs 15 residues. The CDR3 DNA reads TGTGCCAGCAGTGTAGCGGGAGGGACCGGGGGGACGCAGTATTTT. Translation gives CASSVAGGTGGTQYF.

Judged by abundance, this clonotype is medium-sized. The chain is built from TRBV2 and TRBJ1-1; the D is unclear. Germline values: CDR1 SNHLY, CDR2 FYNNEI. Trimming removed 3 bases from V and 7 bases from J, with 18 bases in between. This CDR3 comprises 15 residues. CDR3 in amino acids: CASSDGRVAPGEAFF. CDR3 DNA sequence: TGTGCCAGCAGTGATGGTCGGGTCGCGCCAGGTGAAGCTTTCTTT.

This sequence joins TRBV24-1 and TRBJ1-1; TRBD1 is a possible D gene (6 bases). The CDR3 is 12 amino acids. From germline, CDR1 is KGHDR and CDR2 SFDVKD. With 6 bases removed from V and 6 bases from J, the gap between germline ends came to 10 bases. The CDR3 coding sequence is TGTGCCACCAGTACGGGGGGCCCTGAAGCTTTCTTT. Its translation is CATSTGGPEAFF.

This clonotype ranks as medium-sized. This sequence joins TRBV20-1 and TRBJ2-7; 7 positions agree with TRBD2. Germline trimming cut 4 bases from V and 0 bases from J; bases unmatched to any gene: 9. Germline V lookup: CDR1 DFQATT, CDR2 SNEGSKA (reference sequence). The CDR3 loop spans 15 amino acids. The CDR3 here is CSATHTSDPSYEQYF. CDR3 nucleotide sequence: TGCAGTGCTACACATACTAGCGATCCCTCCTACGAGCAGTACTTC.

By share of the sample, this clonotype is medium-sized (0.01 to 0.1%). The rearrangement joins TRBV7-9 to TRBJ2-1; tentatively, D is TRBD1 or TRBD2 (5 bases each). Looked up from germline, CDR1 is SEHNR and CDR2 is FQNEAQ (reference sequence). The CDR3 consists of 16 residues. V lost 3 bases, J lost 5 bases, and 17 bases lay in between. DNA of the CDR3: TGTGCCAGCAGCTTCCTAGCTTGGGGGAAAAACAATGAGCAGTTCTTC. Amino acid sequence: CASSFLAWGKNNEQFF.